A single T cell receptor (beta chain) is shown here with its context. Its antigen is unknown. Investigators performed immunoSEQ version v3.0 at survey level. Profiling relied on immunoSEQ multiplex PCR, and the TCRdb table lists in-frame clones only, not all of them. The sample yields roughly 17,000 clones, about 80% seen once. This sample stems from a study of long-term antiretroviral therapy in people with HIV. The wider study: Sampling started about a decade before the 2015 immediate-ART recommendation. Study conclusions and caveats: Blood, drawn from about 2003 to 2017, may reflect older ART regimens.

This CDR3 is 12 amino acids long. Trimming removed 5 bases at V and 3 bases at J, with 8 bases between. Germline V gene data show CDR1 as ENHRY and CDR2 as SYGVKD. The clonotype originates from a middle-aged man with HIV. The V call is TRBV10-3, the J call TRBJ2-7, with a possible D match to TRBD1 (5 bases). The sample consisted of unsorted PBMCs, taken 0.3 years before starting antiretroviral therapy. This CDR3 is CAISNDSYEQYF. CDR3 sequence (DNA): TGTGCCATCAGTAACGACAGCTACGAGCAGTACTTC.